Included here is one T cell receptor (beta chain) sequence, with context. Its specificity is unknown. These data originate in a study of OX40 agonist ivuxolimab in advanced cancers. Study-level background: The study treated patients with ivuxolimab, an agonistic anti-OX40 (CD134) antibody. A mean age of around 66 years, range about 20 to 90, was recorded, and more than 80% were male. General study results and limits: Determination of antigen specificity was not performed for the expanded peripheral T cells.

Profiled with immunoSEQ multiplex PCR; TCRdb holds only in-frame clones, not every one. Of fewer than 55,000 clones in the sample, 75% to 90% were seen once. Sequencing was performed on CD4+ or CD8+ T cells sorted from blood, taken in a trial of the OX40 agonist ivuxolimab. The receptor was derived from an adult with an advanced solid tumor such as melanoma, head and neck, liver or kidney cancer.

CDR3 nucleotides: TGTGCCAGCAGCCCCGACAGTAATGAAGCTTTCTTT. The encoded protein is CASSPDSNEAFF. V gene TRBV9 combines with J gene TRBJ1-1; a possible D gene is TRBD1 (5 bases). The V gene's germline CDR1 is SGDLS and CDR2 YYNGEE. The CDR3 consists of 12 residues. V was shortened by 4 bases and J by 7 bases, with 11 bases between the two germline ends.